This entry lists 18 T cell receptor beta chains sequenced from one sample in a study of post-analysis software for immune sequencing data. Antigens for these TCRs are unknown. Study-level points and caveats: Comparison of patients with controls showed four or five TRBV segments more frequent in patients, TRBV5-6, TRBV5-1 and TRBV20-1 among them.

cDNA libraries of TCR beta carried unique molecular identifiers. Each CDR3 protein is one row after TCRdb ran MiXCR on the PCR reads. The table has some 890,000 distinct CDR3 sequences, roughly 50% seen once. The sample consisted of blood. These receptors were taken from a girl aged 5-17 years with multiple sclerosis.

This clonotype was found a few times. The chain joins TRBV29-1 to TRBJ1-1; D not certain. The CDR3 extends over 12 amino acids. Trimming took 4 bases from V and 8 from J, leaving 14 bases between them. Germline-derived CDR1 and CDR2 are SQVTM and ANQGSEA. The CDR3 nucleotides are TGCAGCGTTGCCGGACGCCAGGCCGAAGCTTTCTTT. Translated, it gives CSVAGRQAEAFF. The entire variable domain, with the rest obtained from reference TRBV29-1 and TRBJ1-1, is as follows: SAVISQKPSRDICQRGTSLTIQCQVDSQVTMMFWYRQQPGQSLTLIATANQGSEATYESGFVIDKFPISRPNLTFSTLTVSNMSPEDSSIYLCSVAGRQAEAFFGQGTRLTVV.

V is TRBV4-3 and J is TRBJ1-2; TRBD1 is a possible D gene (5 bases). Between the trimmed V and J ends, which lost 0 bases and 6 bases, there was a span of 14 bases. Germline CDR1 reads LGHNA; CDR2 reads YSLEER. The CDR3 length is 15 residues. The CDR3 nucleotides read TGCGCCAGCAGCCAAGAGGAGGGGAGGGTGGATGGCTACACCTTC. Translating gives CASSQEEGRVDGYTF.

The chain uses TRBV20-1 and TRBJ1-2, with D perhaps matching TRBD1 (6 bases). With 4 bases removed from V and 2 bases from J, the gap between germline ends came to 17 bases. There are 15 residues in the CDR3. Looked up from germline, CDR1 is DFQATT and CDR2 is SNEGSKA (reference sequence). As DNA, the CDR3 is TGCAGTGCTACACCAATTTCTACAGGGAACTATGGCTACACCTTC. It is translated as CSATPISTGNYGYTF.

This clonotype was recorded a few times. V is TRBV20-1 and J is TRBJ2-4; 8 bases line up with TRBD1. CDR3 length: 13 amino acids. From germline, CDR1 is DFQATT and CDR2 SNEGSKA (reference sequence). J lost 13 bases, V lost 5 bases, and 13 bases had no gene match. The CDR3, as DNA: TGCAGTGCTCAACCCTTACAGGGGGAAGAGCAGTACTTC. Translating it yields CSAQPLQGEEQYF.

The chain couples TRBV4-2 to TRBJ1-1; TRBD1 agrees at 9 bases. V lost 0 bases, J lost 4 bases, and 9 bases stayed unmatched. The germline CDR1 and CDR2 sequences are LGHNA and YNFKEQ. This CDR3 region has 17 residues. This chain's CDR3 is CASSQDGPGTGITEAFF. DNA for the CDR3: TGTGCCAGCAGCCAAGACGGCCCCGGGACAGGGATCACTGAAGCTTTCTTT.

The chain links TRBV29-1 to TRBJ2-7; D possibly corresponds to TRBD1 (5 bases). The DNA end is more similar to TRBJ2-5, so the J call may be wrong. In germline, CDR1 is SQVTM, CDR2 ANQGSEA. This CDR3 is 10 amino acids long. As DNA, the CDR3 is TGCAGCGTCAGGGTTGAGACCCAGTACTTC. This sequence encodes CSVRVETQYF.

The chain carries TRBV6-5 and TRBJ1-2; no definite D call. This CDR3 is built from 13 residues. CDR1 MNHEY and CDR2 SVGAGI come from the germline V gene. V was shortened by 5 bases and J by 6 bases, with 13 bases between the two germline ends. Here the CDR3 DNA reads TGTGCCAGCAGTGGCGTACAGACACATGGCTACACCTTC. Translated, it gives CASSGVQTHGYTF.

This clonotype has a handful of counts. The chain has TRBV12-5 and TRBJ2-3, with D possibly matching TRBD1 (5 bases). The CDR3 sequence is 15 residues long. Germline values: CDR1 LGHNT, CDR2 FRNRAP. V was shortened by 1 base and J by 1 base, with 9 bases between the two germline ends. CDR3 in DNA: TGTGCTAGTGGTTTGGGCACGACAGGCACAGATACGCAGTATTTT. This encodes CASGLGTTGTDTQYF.

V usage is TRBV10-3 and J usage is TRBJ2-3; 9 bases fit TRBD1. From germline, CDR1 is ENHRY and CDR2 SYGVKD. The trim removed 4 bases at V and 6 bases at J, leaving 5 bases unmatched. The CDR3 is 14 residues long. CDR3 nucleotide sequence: TGTGCCATCAGTGGAACAGGGGGCTGGGATACGCAGTATTTT. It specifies CAISGTGGWDTQYF.

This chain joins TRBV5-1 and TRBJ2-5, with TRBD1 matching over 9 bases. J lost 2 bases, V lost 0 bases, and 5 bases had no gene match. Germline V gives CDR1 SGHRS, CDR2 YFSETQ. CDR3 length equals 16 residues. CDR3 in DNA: TGCGCCAGCAGCTTGGTAGTACAGGGGGCACAAGAGACCCAGTACTTC. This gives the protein CASSLVVQGAQETQYF.

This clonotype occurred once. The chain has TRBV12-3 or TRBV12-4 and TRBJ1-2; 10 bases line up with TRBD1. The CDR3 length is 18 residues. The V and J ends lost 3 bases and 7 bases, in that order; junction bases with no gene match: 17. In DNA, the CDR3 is TGTGCCAGCAGTTTGGACGACAGGGGGCCGCGTACCGGTCGTGGCTACACCTTC. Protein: CASSLDDRGPRTGRGYTF.

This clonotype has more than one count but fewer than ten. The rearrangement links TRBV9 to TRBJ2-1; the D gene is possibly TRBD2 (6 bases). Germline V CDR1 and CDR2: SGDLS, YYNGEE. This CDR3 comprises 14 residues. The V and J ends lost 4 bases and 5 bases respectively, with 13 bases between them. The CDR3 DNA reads TGTGCCAGCAGCCCGACCGGGAGTCACAATGAGCAGTTCTTC. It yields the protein CASSPTGSHNEQFF.

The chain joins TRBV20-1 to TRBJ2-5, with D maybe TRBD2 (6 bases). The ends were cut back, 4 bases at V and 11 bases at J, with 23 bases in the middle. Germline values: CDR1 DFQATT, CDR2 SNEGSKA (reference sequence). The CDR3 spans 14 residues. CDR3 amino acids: CSATLLAAVGEQYF. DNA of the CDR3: TGCAGTGCTACCCTACTAGCAGCGGTGGGGGAGCAGTACTTC.

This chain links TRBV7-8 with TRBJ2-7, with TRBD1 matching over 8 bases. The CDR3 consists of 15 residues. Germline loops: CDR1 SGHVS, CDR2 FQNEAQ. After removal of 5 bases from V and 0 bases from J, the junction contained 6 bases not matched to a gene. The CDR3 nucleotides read TGTGCCAGCAGCCAAAGGACAGGGAGCTCCTACGAGCAGTACTTC. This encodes CASSQRTGSSYEQYF. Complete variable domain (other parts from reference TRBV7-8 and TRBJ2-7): GAGVSQSPRYKVAKRGQDVALRCDPISGHVSLFWYQQALGQGPEFLTYFQNEAQLDKSGLPSDRFFAERPEGSVSTLKIQRTQQEDSAVYLCASSQRTGSSYEQYFGPGTRLTVT.

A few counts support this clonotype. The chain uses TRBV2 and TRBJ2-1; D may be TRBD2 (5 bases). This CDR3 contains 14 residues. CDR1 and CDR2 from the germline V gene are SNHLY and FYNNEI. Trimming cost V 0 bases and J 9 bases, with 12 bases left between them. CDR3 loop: CASSEAIAWGEQFF. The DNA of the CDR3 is TGTGCCAGCAGTGAAGCGATAGCGTGGGGTGAGCAGTTCTTC. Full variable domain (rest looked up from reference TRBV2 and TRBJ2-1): EPEVTQTPSHQVTQMGQEVILRCVPISNHLYFYWYRQILGQKVEFLVSFYNNEISEKSEIFDDQFSVERPDGSNFTLKIRSTKLEDSAMYFCASSEAIAWGEQFFGPGTRLTVL.

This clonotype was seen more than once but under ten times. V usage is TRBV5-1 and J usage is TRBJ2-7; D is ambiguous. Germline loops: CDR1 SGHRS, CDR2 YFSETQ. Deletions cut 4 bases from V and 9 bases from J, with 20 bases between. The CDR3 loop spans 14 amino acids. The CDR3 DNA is TGCGCCAGCAGCACGGCCGGCGGCGAAGAAGTGCAGTACTTC. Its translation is CASSTAGGEEVQYF.

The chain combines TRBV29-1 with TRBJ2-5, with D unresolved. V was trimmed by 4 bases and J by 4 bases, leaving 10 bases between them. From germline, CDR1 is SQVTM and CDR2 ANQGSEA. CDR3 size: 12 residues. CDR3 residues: CSVGGVGETQYF. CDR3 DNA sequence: TGCAGCGTTGGCGGAGTGGGAGAGACCCAGTACTTC.

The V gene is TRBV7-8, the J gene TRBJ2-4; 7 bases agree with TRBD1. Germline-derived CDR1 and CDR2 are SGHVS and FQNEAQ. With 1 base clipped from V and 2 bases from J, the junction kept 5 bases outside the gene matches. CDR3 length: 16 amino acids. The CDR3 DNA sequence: TGTGCCAGCAGCTTAGTTGGGACAGCATCCAAAAACATTCAGTACTTC. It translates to CASSLVGTASKNIQYF.